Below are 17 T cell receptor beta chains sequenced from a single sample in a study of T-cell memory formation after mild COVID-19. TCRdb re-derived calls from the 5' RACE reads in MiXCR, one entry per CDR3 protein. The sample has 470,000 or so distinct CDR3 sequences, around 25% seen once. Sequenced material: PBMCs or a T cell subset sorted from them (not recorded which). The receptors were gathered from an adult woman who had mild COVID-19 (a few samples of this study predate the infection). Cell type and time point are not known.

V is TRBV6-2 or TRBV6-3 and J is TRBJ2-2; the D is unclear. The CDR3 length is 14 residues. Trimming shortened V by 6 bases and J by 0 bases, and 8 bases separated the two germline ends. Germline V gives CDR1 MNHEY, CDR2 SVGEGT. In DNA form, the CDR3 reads TGTGCCAGCAGCCGACCTCCGAACACCGGGGAGCTGTTTTTT. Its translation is CASSRPPNTGELFF.

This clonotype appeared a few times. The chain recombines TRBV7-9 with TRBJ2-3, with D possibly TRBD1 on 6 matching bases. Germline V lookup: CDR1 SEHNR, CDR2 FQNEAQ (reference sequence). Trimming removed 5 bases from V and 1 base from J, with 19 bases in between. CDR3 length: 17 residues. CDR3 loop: CASSPRGRSLRTDTQYF. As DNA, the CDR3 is TGTGCCAGCAGCCCCAGGGGCAGGTCCCTCCGCACAGATACGCAGTATTTT.

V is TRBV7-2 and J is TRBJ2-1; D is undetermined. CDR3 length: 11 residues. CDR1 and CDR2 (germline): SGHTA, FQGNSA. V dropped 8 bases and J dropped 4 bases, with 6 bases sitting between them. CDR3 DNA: TGTGCCAGCGCTAGGTACAATGAGCAGTTCTTC. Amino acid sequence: CASARYNEQFF.

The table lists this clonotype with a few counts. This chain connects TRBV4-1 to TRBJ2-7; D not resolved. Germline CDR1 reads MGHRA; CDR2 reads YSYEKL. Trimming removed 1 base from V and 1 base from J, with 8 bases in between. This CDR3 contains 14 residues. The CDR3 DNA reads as TGCGCCAGCAGCCAAGGGCGTTCTTCCTACGAGCAGTACTTC. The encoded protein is CASSQGRSSYEQYF.

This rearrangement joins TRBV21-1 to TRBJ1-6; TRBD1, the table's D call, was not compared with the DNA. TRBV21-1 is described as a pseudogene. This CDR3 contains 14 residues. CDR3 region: CASSPNREGSPLHF. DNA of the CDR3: TGTGCCAGCTCCCCGAACAGGGAGGGTTCACCCCTCCACTTT.

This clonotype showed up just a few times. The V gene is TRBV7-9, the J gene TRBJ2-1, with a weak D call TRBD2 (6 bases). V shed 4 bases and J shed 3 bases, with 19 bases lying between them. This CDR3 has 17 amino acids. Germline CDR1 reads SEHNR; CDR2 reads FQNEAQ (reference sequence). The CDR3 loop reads CASSSLTTGEYYNEQFF. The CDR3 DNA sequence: TGTGCCAGCAGCTCCCTAACAACGGGAGAATACTACAATGAGCAGTTCTTC.

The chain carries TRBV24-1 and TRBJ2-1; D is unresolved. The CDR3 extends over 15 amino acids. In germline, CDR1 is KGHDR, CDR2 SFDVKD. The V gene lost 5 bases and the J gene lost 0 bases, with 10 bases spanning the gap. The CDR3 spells CATSGGLLSYNEQFF. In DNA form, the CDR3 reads TGTGCCACCAGTGGAGGCCTCCTCTCCTACAATGAGCAGTTCTTC.

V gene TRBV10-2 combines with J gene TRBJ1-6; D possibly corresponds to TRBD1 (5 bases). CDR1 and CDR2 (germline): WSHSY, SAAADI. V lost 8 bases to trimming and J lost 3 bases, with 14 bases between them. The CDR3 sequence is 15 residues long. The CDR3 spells CASSESGGYNSPLHF. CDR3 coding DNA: TGCGCCAGCTCCGAGTCGGGGGGCTATAATTCACCCCTCCACTTT.

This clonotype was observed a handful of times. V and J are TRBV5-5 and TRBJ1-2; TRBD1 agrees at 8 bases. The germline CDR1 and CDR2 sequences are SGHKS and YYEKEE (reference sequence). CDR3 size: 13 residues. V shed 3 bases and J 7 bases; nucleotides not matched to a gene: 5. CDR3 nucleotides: TGTGCCAGCAGCTCCCCAGGGGGCCGTGGCTACACCTTC. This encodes CASSSPGGRGYTF.

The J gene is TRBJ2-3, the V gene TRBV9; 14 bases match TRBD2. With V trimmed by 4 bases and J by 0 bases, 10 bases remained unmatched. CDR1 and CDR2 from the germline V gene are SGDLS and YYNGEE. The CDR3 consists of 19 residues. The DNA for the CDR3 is TGTGCCAGCAGCCCGGGGACTAGCGGGGGCCCGGTAAGCACAGATACGCAGTATTTT. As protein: CASSPGTSGGPVSTDTQYF.

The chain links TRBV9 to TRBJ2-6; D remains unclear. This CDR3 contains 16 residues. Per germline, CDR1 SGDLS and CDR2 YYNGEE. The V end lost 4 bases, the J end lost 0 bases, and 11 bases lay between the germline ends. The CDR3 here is CASSSSHTSGANVLTF. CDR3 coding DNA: TGTGCCAGCAGCTCCTCTCACACCTCTGGGGCCAACGTCCTGACTTTC.

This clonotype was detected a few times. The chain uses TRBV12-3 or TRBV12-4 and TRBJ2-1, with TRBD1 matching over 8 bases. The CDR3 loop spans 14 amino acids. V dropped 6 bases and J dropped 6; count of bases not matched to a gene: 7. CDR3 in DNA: TGTGCCAGCAGACCAAGGACAGGGTCCAATGAGCAGTTCTTC. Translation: CASRPRTGSNEQFF.

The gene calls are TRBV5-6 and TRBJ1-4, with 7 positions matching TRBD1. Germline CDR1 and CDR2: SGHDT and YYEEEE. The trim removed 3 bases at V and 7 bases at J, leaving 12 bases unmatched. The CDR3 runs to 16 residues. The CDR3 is CASSSQVRQGFEKLFF. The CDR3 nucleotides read TGTGCCAGCAGCTCCCAGGTCAGACAGGGATTTGAAAAACTGTTTTTT.

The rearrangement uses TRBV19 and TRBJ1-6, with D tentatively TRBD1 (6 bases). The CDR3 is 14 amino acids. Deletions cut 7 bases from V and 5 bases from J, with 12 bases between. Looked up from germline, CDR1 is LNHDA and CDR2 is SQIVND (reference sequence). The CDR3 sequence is CASNNQGNNSPLHF. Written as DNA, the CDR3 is TGTGCCAGTAACAACCAGGGGAATAATTCACCCCTCCACTTT.

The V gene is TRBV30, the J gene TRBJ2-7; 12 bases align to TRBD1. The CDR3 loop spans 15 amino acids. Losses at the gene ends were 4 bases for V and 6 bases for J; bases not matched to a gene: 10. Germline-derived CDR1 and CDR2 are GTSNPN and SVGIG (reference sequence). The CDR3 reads CAWTARGQGAREQYF. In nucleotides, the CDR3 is TGTGCCTGGACCGCTAGGGGACAGGGGGCGCGCGAGCAGTACTTC.

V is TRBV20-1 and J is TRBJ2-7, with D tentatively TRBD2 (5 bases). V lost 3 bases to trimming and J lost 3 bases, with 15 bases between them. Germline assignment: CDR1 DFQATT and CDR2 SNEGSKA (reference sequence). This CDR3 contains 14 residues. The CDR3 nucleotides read TGCAGTGCTAGTGTCGAACTAGGCGTCTACGAGCAGTACTTC. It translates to CSASVELGVYEQYF.

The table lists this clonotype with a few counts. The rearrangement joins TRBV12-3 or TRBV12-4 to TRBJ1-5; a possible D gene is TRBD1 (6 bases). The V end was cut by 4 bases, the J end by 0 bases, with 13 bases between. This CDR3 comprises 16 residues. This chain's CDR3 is CASSSRGPHSNQPQHF. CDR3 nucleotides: TGTGCCAGCAGTTCCAGGGGACCACATAGCAATCAGCCCCAGCATTTT.